This T cell receptor (beta chain) was identified during a study of shared clonotypes between healthy human individuals. Study results and caveats: Read depth was anticipated to influence clonotype sharing among donors.

Each of the donors was a healthy adult who was HIV-negative and had not had a recent acute infection or vaccination. Points on this clone: Its antigen is undetermined.

Repertoires were generated with immunoSEQ multiplex PCR, while TCRdb's copy carries only in-frame clones and drops some. The sample comprises over 850,000 clones, 70% to 80% of which are singletons, and around 0.47% rests with the top ten. Germline assignment: CDR1 LNHDA and CDR2 SQIVND (reference sequence). Trimming removed 1 base at V and 2 bases at J, with 6 bases between. CDR3 length: 13 amino acids. The sample was memory CD4+ T cells from PBMCs. The subset was: CD45RA-negative fraction. This chain links TRBV19 with TRBJ2-7, with D perhaps TRBD1 (5 bases). The receptor's source is a man between 18 and 29 years old in good health. Some clones in this sample may be carry-over from other donors' samples. The CDR3 DNA sequence: TGTGCCAGTAGTATAGGGACACCCTACGAGCAGTACTTC. It encodes CASSIGTPYEQYF.